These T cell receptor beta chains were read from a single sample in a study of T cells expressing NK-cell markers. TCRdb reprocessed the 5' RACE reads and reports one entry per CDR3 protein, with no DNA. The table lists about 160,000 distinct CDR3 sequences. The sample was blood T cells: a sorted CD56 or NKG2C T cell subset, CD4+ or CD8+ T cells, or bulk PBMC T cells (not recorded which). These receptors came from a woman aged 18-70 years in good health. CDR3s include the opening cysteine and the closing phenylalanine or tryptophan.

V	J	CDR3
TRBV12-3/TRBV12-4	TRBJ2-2	CASRRDPRTGELFF
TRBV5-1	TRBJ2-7	CASSLEPATSYEQYF
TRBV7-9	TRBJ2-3	CASSFASGVTDTQYF
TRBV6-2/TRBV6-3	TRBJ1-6	CASTPGTDYHSPLHF
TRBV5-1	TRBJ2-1	CASRLNDRDPYNEQFF
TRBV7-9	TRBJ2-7	CASSAATGDYYYEQYF
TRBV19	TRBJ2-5	CASRETGAGETQYF
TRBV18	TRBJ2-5	CASSPTSGPQETQYF
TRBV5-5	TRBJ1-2	CASSLAPQGRLNYGYTF
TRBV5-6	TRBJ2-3	CASSFSGRGSTDTQYF
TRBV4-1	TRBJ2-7	CASSQDYSGGGEQYF
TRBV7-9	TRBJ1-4	CASSLRDRNNGEKLFF
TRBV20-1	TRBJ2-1	CSATIGGLARLYNEQFF
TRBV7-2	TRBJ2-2	CASSLVHNTGELFF
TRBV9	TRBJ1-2	CASSADGVYGYTF
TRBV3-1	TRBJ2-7	CASSQSGSTYEQYF
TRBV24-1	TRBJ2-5	CATSDPFRTSGVQETQYF
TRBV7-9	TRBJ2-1	CASSYPRTSAVEQFF
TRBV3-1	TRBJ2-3	CASSHTTRAPDTQYF
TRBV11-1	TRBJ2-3	CASSFRQVTGADTQYF
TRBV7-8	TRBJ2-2	CASSLGLAGPRVTGELFF